This TCR beta chain was captured by sequencing in a study of T-cell memory formation after mild COVID-19. CDR3 size: 14 residues. The germline V gene encodes CDR1 DFQATT and CDR2 SNEGSKA (reference sequence). Study results and limitations: Memory from before infection featured some responding clones, which suggests cross-reactive memory joined.

TCRdb reprocessed the 5' RACE reads via MiXCR and lists one record per CDR3 protein. The table records some 490,000 distinct CDR3 sequences, roughly 20% of them present only once. Worth noting for this clonotype: Its antigen remains unknown.

V gene TRBV20-1 combines with J gene TRBJ2-3; D perhaps matches TRBD1 (6 bases). The sequenced sample was PBMCs or a T cell subset sorted from them (not recorded which). This sequence was found in an adult woman who had mild COVID-19 (a few samples of this study predate the infection). Cell type and time point are not known. In DNA, the CDR3 is TGCACCCCGGCTCGTTCAGGTGGGACAAATACGCAGTATTTT. It encodes CTPARSGGTNTQYF.